Each of the 16 T cell receptor beta chains below was sequenced from the same sample in a study of T cell responses to AZD1222 COVID-19 vaccine. Method: immunoSEQ multiplex PCR; TCRdb's copy keeps in-frame clones and lacks some. This table has about 85,000 clones, about 90% appearing once. The sample consisted of peripheral blood, taken on day 0 of AZD1222 vaccination. The receptors derive from an adult in good health.

This chain joins TRBV28 and TRBJ1-2, with TRBD1 matching 8 bases. The CDR3 is 12 amino acids. The V segment lost 8 bases and the J segment 6 bases; nucleotides outside the gene matches: 5. CDR1 and CDR2 (germline): MDHEN, SYDVKM. The CDR3 loop is CASEDRVDGYTF. CDR3 sequence (DNA): TGTGCCAGCGAGGACAGGGTAGATGGCTACACCTTC.

This chain connects TRBV11-2 to TRBJ2-7; weak D call: TRBD1 (5 bases). The CDR3 length is 16 residues. Trimming pared 0 bases from V and 2 bases from J, leaving 14 bases between. Germline assignment: CDR1 SGHAT and CDR2 FQNNGV. The CDR3 here is CASSLEFRASPYEQYF. Written as DNA, the CDR3 is TGTGCCAGCAGCTTAGAGTTCAGGGCCTCCCCCTACGAGCAGTACTTC.

This clone has a single count. The V and J genes are TRBV7-2 and TRBJ1-2; 11 nucleotides match TRBD1. This CDR3 region has 14 residues. Germline V gives CDR1 SGHTA, CDR2 FQGNSA. V was pared by 6 bases and J by 11 bases, with 11 bases of the junction left unmatched. The CDR3 nucleotides read TGTGCCAGCAGACCCGGGACAGGGGGTTTCAGTTACACCTTC. Translation gives CASRPGTGGFSYTF.

The chain joins TRBV19 to TRBJ2-2; 7 bases match TRBD1. The V segment lost 7 bases and the J segment 3 bases; nucleotides outside the gene matches: 8. Germline V gene sequence: CDR1 LNHDA, CDR2 SQIVND (reference sequence). CDR3 length: 15 residues. The chain's CDR3 is CASTTGQKHTGELFF. CDR3 DNA: TGTGCCAGTACTACGGGACAGAAACACACCGGGGAGCTGTTTTTT.

The V call is TRBV25-1, the J call TRBJ2-4; 7 bases align to TRBD1. The CDR3 has 15 amino acids. The J segment lost 5 bases and the V segment lost 5 bases, leaving 9 bases of the junction unmatched. CDR1 and CDR2 (germline): MGHDK, SYGVNS. This chain's CDR3 is CASSKTQGQQNIQYF. The CDR3 nucleotides read TGTGCCAGCAGTAAAACTCAGGGACAGCAAAACATTCAGTACTTC.

This chain uses TRBV7-6 with TRBJ1-4, with a weak D call TRBD1 (5 bases). Between the trimmed V and J ends, which lost 0 bases and 1 base, there was a span of 12 bases. Germline V lookup: CDR1 SGHVS, CDR2 FNYEAQ. This CDR3 is 17 amino acids long. CDR3 sequence: CASSLALGAETNEKLFF. In DNA, the CDR3 is TGTGCCAGCAGCTTAGCGCTTGGGGCAGAAACTAATGAAAAACTGTTTTTT.

This CDR3 reads CASSLRLTGGNSPLHF. The DNA of the CDR3 is TGTGCCAGCAGTTTACGCCTTACAGGGGGGAATTCACCCCTCCACTTT. The rearrangement links TRBV27 to TRBJ1-6; 8 positions match TRBD1. The V gene's germline CDR1 is MNHEY and CDR2 SMNVEV (reference sequence). V dropped 2 bases and J dropped 7; count of bases not matched to a gene: 7. This CDR3 is built from 16 residues.

This chain joins TRBV10-3 and TRBJ1-1; D is perhaps TRBD1 (6 bases). The CDR3 extends over 14 amino acids. CDR1 and CDR2 from the germline V gene are ENHRY and SYGVKD. Trimming left V 6 bases short and J 1 base short, with 12 bases between. This CDR3 reads CAIRAQGENTEAFF. The CDR3 coding sequence is TGTGCCATCAGGGCACAGGGAGAGAACACTGAAGCTTTCTTT.

In this sample, this clone turned up once. The chain joins TRBV29-1 to TRBJ2-5, with 8 bases that match TRBD1. CDR1 is SQVTM, CDR2 ANQGSEA, per germline. CDR3 length: 14 residues. V was pared by 2 bases and J by 5 bases, with 7 bases of the junction left unmatched. CDR3 nucleotide sequence: TGCAGCGTTGAATACCAGGGGGCGGGTGAGACCCAGTACTTC. This encodes CSVEYQGAGETQYF.

The rearrangement links TRBV11-2 to TRBJ1-1, with D hard to call. Looked up from germline, CDR1 is SGHAT and CDR2 is FQNNGV. Trimming took off 1 base at V and 1 base at J, with 7 bases between the two ends. There are 14 residues in the CDR3. CDR3 nucleotide sequence: TGTGCCAGCAGCTTAGGGGCCGGGAACACTGAAGCTTTCTTT. Amino acid sequence: CASSLGAGNTEAFF.

The chain employs TRBV5-1 and TRBJ2-1; the match to TRBD2 covers 8 bases. Germline assignment: CDR1 SGHRS and CDR2 YFSETQ. This CDR3 region has 15 residues. V gave up 4 bases and J gave up 3 bases; unmatched junction bases: 6. DNA of the CDR3: TGCGCCAGCAGCGAAGCGGGAGATGTCTACAATGAGCAGTTCTTC. This codes for CASSEAGDVYNEQFF.

The V and J genes are TRBV28 and TRBJ1-4, with a weak D call TRBD1 (5 bases). The CDR3 is made up of 14 amino acids. V was pared by 6 bases and J by 5 bases, with 13 bases between. Germline V gene data show CDR1 as MDHEN and CDR2 as SYDVKM. CDR3 residues: CASSPGHLNEKLFF. The DNA of the CDR3 is TGTGCCAGCAGCCCCGGACACCTGAATGAAAAACTGTTTTTT.

The CDR3 is CASSPSYVRTDTQYF. The CDR3 coding sequence is TGTGCCAGCAGTCCTAGCTACGTCCGCACAGATACGCAGTATTTT. The rearrangement links TRBV2 to TRBJ2-3; possibly TRBD2 for D (5 bases). CDR1 is SNHLY, CDR2 FYNNEI, per germline. CDR3 length: 15 residues. Trimming cost V 5 bases and J 1 base, with 13 bases left between them.

The chain has TRBV5-1 and TRBJ1-6, with D perhaps matching TRBD1 (6 bases). The CDR3 runs 13 residues. The germline gives CDR1 SGHRS, CDR2 YFSETQ. Trimming pared 4 bases from V and 8 bases from J, leaving 10 bases between. The CDR3 DNA reads TGCGCCAGCAGCGGGCCAGGGGATTCACCCCTCCACTTT. It yields the protein CASSGPGDSPLHF.

V gene TRBV19 combines with J gene TRBJ2-7; tentatively, D is TRBD1 or TRBD2 (5 bases each). In germline, CDR1 is LNHDA, CDR2 SQIVND (reference sequence). V dropped 6 bases and J dropped 2 bases, with 17 bases sitting between them. The CDR3 spans 15 residues. In DNA, the CDR3 is TGTGCCAGTAGGAGGGAAGAGAGGGGTCCCTACGAGCAGTACTTC. It encodes CASRREERGPYEQYF.

This rearrangement joins TRBV5-4 to TRBJ2-5; D perhaps matches TRBD2 (5 bases). CDR1 SGHNT and CDR2 YYREEE come from the germline V gene (reference sequence). The V end was cut by 4 bases, the J end by 1 base, with 8 bases between. This CDR3 is built from 13 residues. The CDR3 DNA sequence: TGTGCCAGCAGCCGGGGAGCCCAAGAGACCCAGTACTTC. Translated, it gives CASSRGAQETQYF. Using reference TRBV5-4 and TRBJ2-5 for the parts outside the CDR3, the full variable domain is ETGVTQSPTHLIKTRGQQVTLRCSSQSGHNTVSWYQQALGQGPQFIFQYYREEENGRGNFPPRFSGLQFPNYSSELNVNALELDDSALYLCASSRGAQETQYFGPGTRLLVL.